The 3 T cell receptor beta chains listed next were all sequenced from one sample in a study of T cell responses to AZD1222 COVID-19 vaccine. Clones were read by immunoSEQ multiplex PCR, and TCRdb kept only the in-frame ones, dropping some. The sample lists roughly 150,000 clones, about 93% occurring once. The source material was peripheral blood, sampled on day 0 of AZD1222 vaccination. Receptor source: an adult in good health.

This clone has only one observation. The genes are TRBV19 and TRBJ1-6; D might be TRBD1 (6 bases). This CDR3 is built from 15 residues. The germline gives CDR1 LNHDA, CDR2 SQIVND (reference sequence). Trimming took 7 bases from V and 5 from J, leaving 15 bases between them. The CDR3 protein is CASTNAAGDNSPLHF. As DNA, the CDR3 is TGTGCCAGTACCAACGCAGCAGGGGATAATTCACCCCTCCACTTT. The whole variable domain, remainder taken from reference TRBV19 and TRBJ1-6, is DGGITQSPKYLFRKEGQNVTLSCEQNLNHDAMYWYRQDPGQGLRLIYYSQIVNDFQKGDIAEGYSVSREKKESFPLTVTSAQKNPTAFYLCASTNAAGDNSPLHFGNGTRLTVT.

This sequence joins TRBV2 and TRBJ1-6, with D hard to call. From germline, CDR1 is SNHLY and CDR2 FYNNEI. V was pared by 2 bases and J by 7 bases, with 15 bases between. The length of the CDR3 is 16 residues. CDR3 sequence reads: CASSESRGRRNSPLHF. The CDR3 DNA sequence: TGTGCCAGCAGTGAATCTCGAGGGCGGCGCAATTCACCCCTCCACTTT.

The J gene is TRBJ2-6, the V gene TRBV13, with TRBD2 matching 7 bases. The germline V gene has CDR1 PRHDT and CDR2 FYEKMQ (reference sequence). The ends lost 3 bases at V and 3 bases at J; junction bases unmatched: 5. The CDR3 covers 16 residues. The CDR3 sequence: CASSLGGTGGANVLTF. In DNA, the CDR3 is TGTGCCAGCAGCTTGGGAGGGACTGGTGGGGCCAACGTCCTGACTTTC.